These T cell receptor beta chains were read from a single sample in a study of neurological immune-mediated disorders. TCRdb passed the 5' RACE reads through MiXCR, listing each CDR3 protein once. The data contain roughly 74,000 distinct CDR3 sequences, 5.2% of them singletons. Sequenced material: PBMCs. The receptors were gathered from a man younger than 35 with multiple sclerosis. Both conserved end residues are part of each CDR3. The D gene is left open where the match is weak. The listing skips clone size in some rows; elsewhere it reads once, few, many or a size class.

>TRBJ2-7|many|TRBV29-1|12|NA
TGCAGCGTTTCTGATAACTCCTACGAGCAGTACTTC
CSVSDNSYEQYF
>TRBJ2-1|few|TRBV12-3/TRBV12-4|15|NA
TGTGCCAGCAGTTTCGGGCGAAGCTTCTACAATGAGCAGTTCTTC
CASSFGRSFYNEQFF
>TRBJ2-5|many|TRBV2|12|NA
TGTGCCAGCCGGAGGGGCCAAGAGACCCAGTACTTC
CASRRGQETQYF
>TRBJ1-5|many|TRBV5-1|15|NA
TGCGCCAGCAGCTTGGGGGCACTCGAGGGGCAGCCCCAGCATTTT
CASSLGALEGQPQHF
>TRBJ2-2|many|TRBV6-6|14|TRBD1
TGTGCCAGCAGACCTCCAGGGGGCACCGGGGAGCTGTTTTTT
CASRPPGGTGELFF
>TRBJ1-2|many|TRBV27|12|NA
TGTCGGCCGAGGGAACCTTTTTGGGGCTACACCTTC
CRPREPFWGYTF
>TRBJ2-7|NA|TRBV7-3|12|TRBD1
TGTGCCAGCAGCTCGGGACAGGGAAAGCAGTACTTC
CASSSGQGKQYF
>TRBJ2-6|many|TRBV27|14|NA
TGTGCCAGCAGTTTATCTTCTGGGGCCAACGTCCTGACTTTC
CASSLSSGANVLTF
>TRBJ1-1|many|TRBV15|13|NA
TGTGCCACCAGCAGACCTGGGACACCTGAAGCTTTCTTT
CATSRPGTPEAFF
>TRBJ1-1|many|TRBV5-1|13|NA
TGCGCCAGCAGCTTGGCCCGATGGACTGAAGCTTTCTTT
CASSLARWTEAFF
>TRBJ2-1|few|TRBV6-6|16|NA
TGTGCCAGCAGTTATTTTCAGGGCCCAGCCGGGGATGAGCAGTTCTTC
CASSYFQGPAGDEQFF
>TRBJ1-2|many|TRBV20-1|14|NA
TGCAGTGCTAGAGACTCTACAGAGAACTATGGCTACACCTTC
CSARDSTENYGYTF
>TRBJ2-1|many|TRBV4-3|15|TRBD2
TGCGCCAGCAGCCAAGGGACCCAGCGGGAGAATGAGCAGTTCTTC
CASSQGTQRENEQFF
>TRBJ2-3|many|TRBV5-1|16|TRBD2
TGCGCCAGCAGCCGTAGCGGGGGGACAGGAGGAGATACGCAGTATTTT
CASSRSGGTGGDTQYF
>TRBJ1-1|many|TRBV7-2|13|TRBD1
TGTGCCAGCAAGCAGGGGGCCTGGACTGAAGCTTTCTTT
CASKQGAWTEAFF
>TRBJ2-7|many|TRBV15|15|TRBD1
TGTGCCACCAGCAGAGATCGGACAGGGGGCTACGAGCAGTACTTC
CATSRDRTGGYEQYF
>TRBJ2-3|many|TRBV25-1|15|NA
TGTGCCAGCAGTGAAGGCCAGGCCGGCACAGATACGCAGTATTTT
CASSEGQAGTDTQYF
>TRBJ2-2|many|TRBV29-1|13|NA
TGCAGCGTTGAAGGGGGGAACACCGGGGAGCTGTTTTTT
CSVEGGNTGELFF
>TRBJ2-3|few|TRBV7-2|14|NA
TGTGCCAGCAGCGCGGACAGAACCACAGATACGCAGTATTTT
CASSADRTTDTQYF
>TRBJ2-1|NA|TRBV5-1|14|NA
TGCGCCAGCAGCTCTGGGGTGGAGGACAATGAGCAGTTCTTC
CASSSGVEDNEQFF
>TRBJ2-3|many|TRBV20-1|13|NA
TGCACGGGCCAGGGGCCGTTCACAGATACGCAGTATTTT
CTGQGPFTDTQYF
>TRBJ2-1|many|TRBV5-1|13|NA
TGCGCCAGCAGCGAGGGGCCTTACAATGAGCAGTTCTTC
CASSEGPYNEQFF
>TRBJ1-6|many|TRBV6-6|14|TRBD1
TGTGCCAGCCTAAAACGGGACAGGGTATCACCCCTCCACTTT
CASLKRDRVSPLHF
>TRBJ2-2|many|TRBV5-1|21|TRBD2
TGCGCCAGCAGCTTGGTTCGTGGTCCAGGTCTCGGACTAGCGGCTAGAGGGGAGCTGTTTTTT
CASSLVRGPGLGLAARGELFF
>TRBJ2-7|many|TRBV20-1|13|NA
TGCAGTGCTAGTCCGGGACCCTCCTACGAGCAGTACTTC
CSASPGPSYEQYF
>TRBJ2-6|many|TRBV7-3|15|NA
TGTGCCAGCACCTTGGTTGACTCTGGGGCCAACGTCCTGACTTTC
CASTLVDSGANVLTF
>TRBJ1-1|many|TRBV20-1|12|NA
TGCAGTGCTCGTAGCGGGGTCTCTGAAGCTTTCTTT
CSARSGVSEAFF
>TRBJ1-1|many|TRBV6-6|13|NA
TGTGCCAGCAGCGAAGGGGAATACACTGAAGCTTTCTTT
CASSEGEYTEAFF
>TRBJ2-4|many|TRBV6-6|15|NA
TGTGCCAGCAGTTCGGGACTCCATTTCAAAAACATTCAGTACTTC
CASSSGLHFKNIQYF
>TRBJ1-5|few|TRBV28|17|NA
TGTGCCAGCAGTTTAGTATCCCCGGTCAGCACCAATCAGCCCCAGAATTTT
CASSLVSPVSTNQPQNF
>TRBJ2-3|many|TRBV7-9|14|NA
TGTGCCAGCAGCTTATTCGTTGGGCCAGATACGCAGTATTTT
CASSLFVGPDTQYF
>TRBJ2-5|NA|TRBV6-2/TRBV6-3|14|TRBD1
TGTGCCAGCAGTTCCGGACAGGGTGAAGGGACCCAGTACTTC
CASSSGQGEGTQYF
>TRBJ2-1|many|TRBV9|15|NA
TGTGCCAGCAGCGTAGCTTGGGGGGAGAACAATGAGCAGTTCTTC
CASSVAWGENNEQFF
>TRBJ2-2|many|TRBV29-1|13|TRBD1
TGCAGCGGTTCCGGGACAGAATACGGGGAGCTGTTTTTT
CSGSGTEYGELFF
>TRBJ2-5|many|TRBV20-1|14|TRBD2
TGCAGTGCTCCGGGACTAGGTTTCCAAGAGACCCAGTACTTC
CSAPGLGFQETQYF
>TRBJ2-1|many|TRBV5-1|18|NA
TGCGCCAGCAGCTCGGGACCCCTTACGGGAGTCTCCTACAATGAGCAGTTCTTC
CASSSGPLTGVSYNEQFF
>TRBJ2-7|NA|TRBV5-1|15|NA
TGCGCCAGCAGGCCTTTTCCGTCATCTGGCCACGAGCAGTACTTC
CASRPFPSSGHEQYF
>TRBJ2-1|few|TRBV20-1|12|TRBD2
TGCAGACGGACTAGCGGGAACAATGAGCAGTTCTTC
CRRTSGNNEQFF